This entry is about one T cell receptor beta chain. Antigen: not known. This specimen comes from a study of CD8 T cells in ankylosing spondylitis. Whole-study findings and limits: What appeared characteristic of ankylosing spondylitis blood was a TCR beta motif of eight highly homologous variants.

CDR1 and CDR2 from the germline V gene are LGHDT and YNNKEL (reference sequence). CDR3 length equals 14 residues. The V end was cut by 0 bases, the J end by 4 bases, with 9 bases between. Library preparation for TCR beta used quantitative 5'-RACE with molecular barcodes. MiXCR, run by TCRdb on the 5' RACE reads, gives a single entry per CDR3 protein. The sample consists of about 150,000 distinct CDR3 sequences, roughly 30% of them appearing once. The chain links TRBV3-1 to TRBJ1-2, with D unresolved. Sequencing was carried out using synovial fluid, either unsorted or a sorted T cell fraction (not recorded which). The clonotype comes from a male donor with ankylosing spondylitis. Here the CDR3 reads CASSQDPTSYGYTF. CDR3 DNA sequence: TGTGCCAGCAGCCAAGATCCCACAAGCTATGGCTACACCTTC.